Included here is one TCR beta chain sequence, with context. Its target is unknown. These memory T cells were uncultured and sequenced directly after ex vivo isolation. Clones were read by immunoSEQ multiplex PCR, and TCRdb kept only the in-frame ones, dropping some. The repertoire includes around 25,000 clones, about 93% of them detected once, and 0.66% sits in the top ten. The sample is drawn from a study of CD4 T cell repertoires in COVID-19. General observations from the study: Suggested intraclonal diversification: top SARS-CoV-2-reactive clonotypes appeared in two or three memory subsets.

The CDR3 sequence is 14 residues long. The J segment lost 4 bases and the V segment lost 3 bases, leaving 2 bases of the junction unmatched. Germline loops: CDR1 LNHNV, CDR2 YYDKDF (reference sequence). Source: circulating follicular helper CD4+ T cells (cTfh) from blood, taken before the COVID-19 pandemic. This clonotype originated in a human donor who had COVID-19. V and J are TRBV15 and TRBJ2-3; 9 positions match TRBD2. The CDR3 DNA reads TGTGCCACCAGCAGGGCGGGGGGGGCAGATACGCAGTATTTT. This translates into CATSRAGGADTQYF.